This T cell receptor (beta chain) was documented in a study of neurological immune-mediated disorders. Study as a whole: The multiple sclerosis group of roughly 34 included approximately 30 relapsing-remitting and 3 secondary progressive patients.

CDR3 size: 13 residues. J was trimmed by 5 bases and V by 6 bases; bases with no gene match: 7. Germline CDR1 is DFQATT and CDR2 is SNEGSKA (reference sequence). Each CDR3 protein gets one entry after TCRdb re-called the 5' RACE reads with MiXCR. The sample includes almost 85,000 distinct CDR3 sequences, 2.6% of them seen just once. General study points: CDR3 amino acid sequences found in expanded clones were never shared across subjects, suggesting private repertoires in all groups.

This clonotype was recorded at least ten times. Its antigen is unidentified. This TCR came from a woman younger than 45 with multiple sclerosis. V usage is TRBV20-1 and J usage is TRBJ2-7, with 10 bases matching TRBD1. Input material: PBMCs. CDR3 DNA: TGCAGTGCACCCGGGACAGGGGTGGACGAGCAGTACTTC. Residues: CSAPGTGVDEQYF.